Shown below are 17 T cell receptor beta chains from a single sample sequenced in a study of blood T cell repertoires in COVID-19. Only in-frame clones appear in the TCRdb table, and some are missing; sequencing was by immunoSEQ multiplex PCR. The sample lists about 160,000 clones; 88% were seen once. Material: PBMCs or T cells enriched from blood (not recorded which). All receptors derive from a woman aged 45-65 years who had recovered from COVID-19.

V and J are TRBV29-1 and TRBJ1-4, with 9 bases matching TRBD1. This CDR3 spans 14 amino acids. CDR1 SQVTM and CDR2 ANQGSEA come from the germline V gene. V lost 4 bases, J lost 3 bases, and 3 bases stayed unmatched. CDR3 in amino acids: CSVGGQGSNEKLFF. The CDR3 nucleotides read TGCAGCGTTGGGGGACAGGGCTCTAATGAAAAACTGTTTTTT.

The rearrangement joins TRBV5-4 to TRBJ2-2, with 11 bases matching TRBD2. This CDR3 has 17 amino acids. In germline, CDR1 is SGHNT, CDR2 YYREEE (reference sequence). Losses at the gene ends were 0 bases for V and 5 bases for J; bases not matched to a gene: 6. In DNA, the CDR3 is TGTGCCAGCAGCTTGGAGCTAGCGGGGGGCCGGACCGGGGAGCTGTTTTTT. Amino acids: CASSLELAGGRTGELFF.

The J gene is TRBJ1-4, the V gene TRBV27; D remains ambiguous. CDR1 and CDR2 from the germline V gene are MNHEY and SMNVEV (reference sequence). Trimming took 6 bases from V and 5 from J, leaving 16 bases between them. The CDR3 is made up of 15 amino acids. In DNA, the CDR3 is TGTGCCAGCAGCGAACGCGGGTATGGGAATGAAAAACTGTTTTTT. It is translated as CASSERGYGNEKLFF.

This clone was observed a few times. The CDR3 coding sequence is TGTGCCAGCAGCCAGAACGTCAGGGGGCCCTTCGAGCAGTACTTC. Its translation: CASSQNVRGPFEQYF. J is TRBJ2-7 and V is TRBV14, with 8 bases lining up with TRBD1. V shed 3 bases and J 6 bases; nucleotides not matched to a gene: 10. CDR3 length: 15 residues. Germline V gene lookup returns CDR1 SGHDN and CDR2 FVKESK.

The chain is built from TRBV30 and TRBJ2-5; 11 bases line up with TRBD2. V lost 0 bases, J lost 2 bases, and 8 bases stayed unmatched. The CDR3 spans 17 residues. Germline CDR1 GTSNPN, CDR2 SVGIG (reference sequence). For the CDR3, the DNA is TGTGCCTGGAGTGTGGGATGGCTAGCGGGGGGACAAGAGACCCAGTACTTC. This translates into CAWSVGWLAGGQETQYF.

The chain recombines TRBV4-2 with TRBJ1-3; 12 bases map to TRBD1. The CDR3 is made up of 21 amino acids. Germline CDR1 LGHNA, CDR2 YNFKEQ. Trimming removed 0 bases from V and 2 bases from J; junction bases left unmatched: 14. The CDR3 sequence: CASSQELRRSGQGAAGNTIYF. The CDR3 region has the DNA TGTGCCAGCAGCCAAGAACTCAGAAGGTCGGGACAGGGGGCTGCTGGAAACACCATATATTTT.

The V call is TRBV29-1, the J call TRBJ1-1; the match to TRBD1 covers 7 bases. The CDR3 is made up of 13 amino acids. J lost 4 bases, V lost 3 bases, and 5 bases had no gene match. The V gene's germline CDR1 is SQVTM and CDR2 ANQGSEA. The CDR3 coding sequence is TGCAGCGTTGACCTGACAGGGACCACTGAAGCTTTCTTT. This codes for CSVDLTGTTEAFF.

This rearrangement joins TRBV6-5 to TRBJ2-5; D remains ambiguous. The CDR3 loop spans 15 amino acids. V was trimmed by 0 bases and J by 1 base, leaving 9 bases between them. Germline V CDR1 and CDR2: MNHEY, SVGAGI. The CDR3 nucleotides read TGTGCCAGCAGTTACTCAGTAGCAGCCCAAGAGACCCAGTACTTC. It specifies CASSYSVAAQETQYF.

Concerning this clone: At the DNA level, this CDR3 is encoded by other sequences in the same sample as well. The chain joins TRBV12-3 or TRBV12-4 to TRBJ2-2, with a tentative D call TRBD1 (5 bases). The length of the CDR3 is 12 residues. V dropped 6 bases and J dropped 3 bases, with 5 bases sitting between them. CDR3: CASSRDTGELFF. CDR3 sequence (DNA): TGTGCCAGCAGCAGGGACACCGGGGAGCTGTTTTTT.

This chain connects TRBV11-2 to TRBJ2-7; unclear D gene. The germline V and J ends were trimmed by 3 bases and 5 bases, with 5 bases remaining between them. Germline V gives CDR1 SGHAT, CDR2 FQNNGV. This CDR3 is built from 11 residues. The CDR3 DNA follows: TGTGCCAGCAGCTTTAGTAACGAGCAGTACTTC. Protein: CASSFSNEQYF.

The CDR3 DNA reads TGTGCCAGCAGCTTAGGTTCCAGGGGTTCCTACAATGAGCAGTTCTTC. It translates to CASSLGSRGSYNEQFF. This sequence joins TRBV11-1 and TRBJ2-1; maybe TRBD1 (6 bases). CDR3 size: 16 residues. CDR1 is SGHAT, CDR2 FQDESV, per germline (reference sequence). V was clipped by 1 base and J by 1 base, with 11 bases between them.

The chain employs TRBV19 and TRBJ1-2, with TRBD1 as a possible D gene (5 bases). CDR3 size: 15 residues. The germline V gene has CDR1 LNHDA and CDR2 SQIVND (reference sequence). V was clipped by 3 bases and J by 4 bases, with 15 bases between them. CDR3 region: CASSIRTTTSYGYTF. For the CDR3, the DNA is TGTGCCAGTAGTATTAGGACAACGACATCCTATGGCTACACCTTC.

V usage is TRBV19 and J usage is TRBJ1-6; the match to TRBD1 covers 8 bases. This CDR3 contains 12 residues. Per germline, CDR1 LNHDA and CDR2 SQIVND (reference sequence). V shed 5 bases and J 14 bases; nucleotides not matched to a gene: 5. The CDR3 protein is CASSQGALSLHF. Here the CDR3 DNA reads TGTGCCAGTAGTCAGGGGGCGTTATCCCTCCACTTT.

This clone was observed a single time. This chain uses TRBV6-5 with TRBJ2-7; 8 bases match TRBD1. The CDR3 is 15 amino acids. The V gene end was trimmed by 3 bases and the J gene end by 4 bases; junction bases not matched to a gene: 8. Germline V gene sequence: CDR1 MNHEY, CDR2 SVGAGI. CDR3 protein: CASSYGQGRVYEQYF. The CDR3 coding sequence is TGTGCCAGCAGTTATGGACAGGGCAGGGTATACGAGCAGTACTTC.

This chain links TRBV5-1 with TRBJ1-2; a possible D gene is TRBD1 (6 bases). V was trimmed by 0 bases and J by 8 bases, leaving 29 bases between them. There are 19 residues in the CDR3. Per the germline V gene, CDR1 is SGHRS and CDR2 is YFSETQ. CDR3 amino acids: CASSLAQPLKDSPRGGYTF. DNA for the CDR3: TGCGCCAGCAGCTTGGCCCAGCCTCTAAAGGACAGTCCGAGAGGGGGCTACACCTTC.

The chain combines TRBV3-1 (or the pseudogene TRBV3-2) with TRBJ1-1, with 10 bases lining up with TRBD1. The J segment lost 4 bases and the V segment lost 6 bases, leaving 8 bases of the junction unmatched. The germline gives CDR1 LGHDT, CDR2 YNNKEL (reference sequence). This CDR3 is built from 15 residues. CDR3 coding DNA: TGTGCCAGCAGTCGACAGGGGGCTATGGTCACTGAAGCTTTCTTT. It translates to CASSRQGAMVTEAFF.

This chain links TRBV6-5 with TRBJ1-3, with D maybe TRBD1 (5 bases). The germline CDR1 and CDR2 sequences are MNHEY and SVGAGI. Between the trimmed V and J ends, which lost 0 bases and 0 bases, there was a span of 9 bases. The CDR3 consists of 16 residues. The CDR3 bases are TGTGCCAGCAGTTACTCGACAACAGGCTCTGGAAACACCATATATTTT. Its protein is CASSYSTTGSGNTIYF.